This record concerns one TCR beta chain sequence. Only in-frame clones appear in the TCRdb table, and some are missing; sequencing was by immunoSEQ multiplex PCR. The table records 300,000 to 400,000 clones, 87% of them present only once. This record comes from a study of shared clonotypes between healthy human individuals. The TCR sequence derives from a man between 18 and 29 years old in good health. The sequenced sample was memory CD8+ T cells sorted from blood. The sample's subset: CD45RO+ cells pooled with CCR7-negative TemRA cells.

Here the CDR3 reads CASRTGTYSNQPQHF. As DNA, the CDR3 is TGTGCCAGCAGGACAGGGACCTATAGCAATCAGCCCCAGCATTTT. The rearrangement joins TRBV6-1 to TRBJ1-5, with 7 bases matching TRBD1. The ends lost 6 bases at V and 0 bases at J; junction bases unmatched: 5. The germline V gene encodes CDR1 MNHNS and CDR2 SASEGT. CDR3 length: 15 amino acids.